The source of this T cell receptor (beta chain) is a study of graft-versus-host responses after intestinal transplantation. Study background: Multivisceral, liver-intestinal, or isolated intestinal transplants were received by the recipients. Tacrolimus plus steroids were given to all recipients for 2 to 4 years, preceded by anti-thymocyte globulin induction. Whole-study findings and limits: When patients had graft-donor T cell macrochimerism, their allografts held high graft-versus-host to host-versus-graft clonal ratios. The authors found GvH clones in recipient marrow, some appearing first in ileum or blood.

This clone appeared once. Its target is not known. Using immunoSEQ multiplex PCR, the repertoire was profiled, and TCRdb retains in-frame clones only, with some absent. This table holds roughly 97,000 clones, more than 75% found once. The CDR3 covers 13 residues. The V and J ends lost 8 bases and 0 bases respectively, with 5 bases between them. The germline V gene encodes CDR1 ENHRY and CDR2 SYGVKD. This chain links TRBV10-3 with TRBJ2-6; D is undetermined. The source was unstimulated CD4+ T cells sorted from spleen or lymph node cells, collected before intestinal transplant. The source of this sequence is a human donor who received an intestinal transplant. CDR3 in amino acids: CAIQNSGANVLTF. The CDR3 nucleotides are TGTGCCATCCAAAACTCTGGGGCCAACGTCCTGACTTTC.